A selection of T cell receptor beta chains follows, all from one sample in a study of blood T cell repertoires in COVID-19. The repertoire was sequenced with immunoSEQ multiplex PCR; TCRdb's copy has only in-frame clones and lacks some. The sample contains about 260,000 clones, 85% to 90% of which appear only once. The material sequenced was peripheral blood. These receptors were obtained from a woman aged 40 to 49 with acute or convalescent COVID-19. Each CDR3 is given with its conserved first and last residue. The D gene is left open where the match is weak. The listing skips clone size in some rows; elsewhere it reads once, few, many or a size class.

cdr3_aa,cdr3_nt,j_call,clone_size,v_call,d_call
CSVRQGHYGYTF,TGCAGCGTCCGACAGGGCCACTATGGCTACACCTTC,TRBJ1-2,NA,TRBV29-1,TRBD1
CASSWGRGPAGSNQPQHF,TGTGCCAGCAGTTGGGGCAGGGGGCCCGCGGGTAGCAATCAGCCCCAGCATTTT,TRBJ1-5,NA,TRBV27,TRBD1
CASSFMDTQYF,TGTGCCAGCAGCTTCATGGATACGCAGTATTTT,TRBJ2-3,NA,TRBV9,NA
CASTFGGPYNSPLHF,TGTGCCAGCACCTTCGGGGGGCCCTATAATTCACCCCTCCACTTT,TRBJ1-6,NA,TRBV5-5,NA
CASSRDRGTEAFF,TGTGCCAGTAGTAGGGACAGGGGCACTGAAGCTTTCTTT,TRBJ1-1,NA,TRBV19,TRBD1
CASRSGEGDGYTF,TGTGCCAGCAGGTCGGGGGAGGGTGATGGCTACACCTTC,TRBJ1-2,NA,TRBV12-3/TRBV12-4,NA
CATGGGGDYGYTF,TGTGCCACCGGCGGGGGGGGTGACTATGGCTACACCTTC,TRBJ1-2,NA,TRBV24-1,NA
CASTLSGGSYNEQFF,TGTGCCAGCACTCTCAGCGGGGGGAGCTACAATGAGCAGTTCTTC,TRBJ2-1,few,TRBV2,TRBD2
CASSESSLGELFF,TGCGCCAGCAGTGAGTCCTCCCTGGGGGAGCTGTTTTTT,TRBJ2-2,NA,TRBV10-2,NA
CASSLEGISGYTF,TGTGCCAGCAGCTTGGAGGGGATCTCTGGCTACACCTTC,TRBJ1-2,NA,TRBV5-5,NA
CAISERGFYGYTF,TGTGCCATCAGTGAGAGGGGTTTCTATGGCTACACCTTC,TRBJ1-2,NA,TRBV10-3,NA
CASSYSTQGTGGELFF,TGTGCCAGCAGTTACTCGACACAGGGGACTGGCGGGGAGCTGTTTTTT,TRBJ2-2,NA,TRBV6-5,NA
CAWGTGTGIMHGYTF,TGTGCCTGGGGCACCGGGACAGGGATTATGCATGGCTACACCTTC,TRBJ1-2,NA,TRBV30,TRBD1
CASSPKGRGHEQFF,TGCGCCAGCAGCCCCAAAGGGAGGGGACATGAGCAGTTCTTC,TRBJ2-1,NA,TRBV4-1,TRBD2
CASSLVPQGASGNTIYF,TGTGCCAGCAGCTTAGTTCCCCAGGGGGCCTCGGGAAACACCATATATTTT,TRBJ1-3,NA,TRBV7-6,TRBD1
CSVEGDGTSYNEQFF,TGCAGCGTTGAAGGCGACGGGACATCTTACAATGAGCAGTTCTTC,TRBJ2-1,NA,TRBV29-1,NA
CASSLAVNGELFF,TGTGCCAGCAGCTTGGCCGTAAACGGGGAGCTGTTTTTT,TRBJ2-2,NA,TRBV5-5,NA
CASSWGTGQGYTF,TGTGCCAGCAGCTGGGGGACAGGGCAAGGCTACACCTTC,TRBJ1-2,NA,TRBV27,TRBD1
CASSPGTGPGYTEAFF,TGTGCCAGCAGCCCCGGGACAGGACCCGGGTACACTGAAGCTTTCTTT,TRBJ1-1,NA,TRBV7-6,TRBD1
CASSPRRRTGLNEKLFF,TGTGCCAGTAGTCCGCGCCGCCGGACAGGCCTTAATGAAAAACTGTTTTTT,TRBJ1-4,NA,TRBV19,TRBD1
CASSQKTIEIPDTQYF,TGTGCCAGCAGCCAAAAGACTATCGAGATCCCAGATACGCAGTATTTT,TRBJ2-3,NA,TRBV5-5,NA
CSASMPGHLNYGYTF,TGCAGTGCTAGTATGCCGGGACATCTGAACTATGGCTACACCTTC,TRBJ1-2,NA,TRBV20-1,NA
CASSEGARLAGQYF,TGTGCCAGCAGTGAGGGGGCGAGACTAGCGGGGCAGTATTTT,TRBJ2-3,NA,TRBV2,TRBD2
CASNALTGGDTEAFF,TGTGCCAGCAATGCACTTACAGGGGGGGACACTGAAGCTTTCTTT,TRBJ1-1,NA,TRBV6-5,TRBD1
CASRPGTSGGPSWETQYF,TGTGCCAGTAGGCCCGGGACTAGCGGGGGGCCGAGTTGGGAGACCCAGTACTTC,TRBJ2-5,NA,TRBV19,TRBD2
CASSYPPGQGHNEQFF,TGTGCCAGCAGTTATCCACCGGGACAGGGTCATAATGAGCAGTTCTTC,TRBJ2-1,NA,TRBV6-5,TRBD1
CASRPGQGMYIREAFF,TGTGCCAGCAGACCGGGACAGGGGATGTATATACGGGAAGCTTTCTTT,TRBJ1-1,NA,TRBV5-4,TRBD1
CASSLSSQGNTGELFF,TGCGCCAGCAGCTTGTCCAGCCAGGGAAACACCGGGGAGCTGTTTTTT,TRBJ2-2,once,TRBV5-1,NA
CASSYSSPNTEAFF,TGTGCCAGCAGTTACAGTAGTCCTAACACTGAAGCTTTCTTT,TRBJ1-1,NA,TRBV6-5,NA
CASSPGGGRPDTQYF,TGTGCCAGCAGCCCCGGCGGGGGCCGGCCAGATACGCAGTATTTT,TRBJ2-3,NA,TRBV3-1/TRBV3-2,NA
CASSPGDRWYGYTF,TGTGCCAGCAGCCCGGGGGACAGATGGTATGGCTACACCTTC,TRBJ1-2,NA,TRBV5-4,TRBD1
CASSGQGRYGYTF,TGTGCCAGTAGCGGACAGGGGCGCTATGGCTACACCTTC,TRBJ1-2,NA,TRBV19,TRBD1
CASTIVPGQTNSPLHF,TGTGCCAGCACCATTGTCCCGGGACAAACTAATTCACCCCTCCACTTT,TRBJ1-6,NA,TRBV5-8,NA
CASSLVYRPEPDF,TGTGCCAGCAGCTTAGTTTATAGGCCGGAGCCTGACTTC,TRBJ2-5,NA,TRBV7-9,NA
CASSLAGTYGYTF,TGTGCCAGCAGCTTAGCGGGGACCTATGGCTACACCTTC,TRBJ1-2,NA,TRBV7-3,NA
CASTLGRGTEAFF,TGTGCCAGTACCCTTGGGAGGGGAACTGAAGCTTTCTTT,TRBJ1-1,NA,TRBV19,NA
CASSYKSSPQGDTQYF,TGTGCCAGCAGTTACAAGTCGTCACCTCAGGGCGATACGCAGTATTTT,TRBJ2-3,NA,TRBV6-5,NA
CASSVSGGNQPQHF,TGTGCCAGCAGTGTAAGCGGGGGTAATCAGCCCCAGCATTTT,TRBJ1-5,NA,TRBV25-1,NA
CASSLGRGQLQSPLHF,TGTGCCAGCAGCTTAGGGCGCGGACAGCTCCAGTCACCCCTCCACTTT,TRBJ1-6,few,TRBV7-6,NA
CATSDPGRPGQETQYF,TGTGCCACCAGTGATCCGGGTCGACCGGGCCAAGAGACCCAGTACTTC,TRBJ2-5,NA,TRBV24-1,NA
CASSYSTGGTETQYF,TGTGCCAGCAGTTACTCAACGGGGGGGACCGAGACCCAGTACTTC,TRBJ2-5,NA,TRBV6-5,TRBD2
CASKRQYNEQFF,TGTGCGAGCAAGCGACAGTACAATGAGCAGTTCTTC,TRBJ2-1,NA,TRBV12-3/TRBV12-4,NA
CASPTGVDNQPQHF,TGTGCCAGCCCCACAGGGGTTGACAATCAGCCCCAGCATTTT,TRBJ1-5,NA,TRBV19,TRBD1
CASSLDLSIVWELFF,TGTGCCAGCAGCTTAGATCTCAGTATTGTGTGGGAGCTGTTTTTT,TRBJ2-2,NA,TRBV11-2,NA
CAISRGQAYNEQFF,TGTGCCATCAGCCGAGGACAGGCTTACAATGAGCAGTTCTTC,TRBJ2-1,NA,TRBV10-3,TRBD1
CSVGQGRAEAFF,TGCAGCGTCGGACAGGGAAGGGCTGAAGCTTTCTTT,TRBJ1-1,NA,TRBV29-1,TRBD1
CASKHDTGTATNEKLFF,TGTGCCAGCAAGCACGATACAGGGACCGCGACTAATGAAAAACTGTTTTTT,TRBJ1-4,NA,TRBV18,NA
CASSESGLSHYGYTF,TGTGCCAGCAGTGAATCTGGACTGAGCCACTATGGCTACACCTTC,TRBJ1-2,NA,TRBV6-1,NA
CASSLEGASWGYTF,TGCGCCAGCAGCTTGGAAGGGGCCAGTTGGGGCTACACCTTC,TRBJ1-2,NA,TRBV5-1,NA
CASSLERKETPEAFF,TGCGCCAGCAGCCTGGAGAGGAAAGAGACTCCTGAAGCTTTCTTT,TRBJ1-1,NA,TRBV5-1,NA
CASSLAGFDQPQHF,TGCGCCAGCAGCTTGGCCGGGTTCGATCAGCCCCAGCATTTT,TRBJ1-5,NA,TRBV5-1,NA
CASSPRVAGGPNEQFF,TGTGCCAGCAGCCCCCGGGTGGCGGGGGGGCCCAATGAGCAGTTCTTC,TRBJ2-1,NA,TRBV7-3,TRBD2
CASSPFGGEHTIYF,TGTGCCAGCAGCCCGTTCGGCGGAGAACACACCATATATTTT,TRBJ1-3,NA,TRBV7-2,NA
CASSPPGDTQYF,TGTGCCAGCAGTCCGCCGGGAGATACGCAGTATTTT,TRBJ2-3,NA,TRBV6-5,NA
CATTKGQGDYGYTF,TGTGCCACCACGAAGGGACAGGGTGACTATGGCTACACCTTC,TRBJ1-2,NA,TRBV10-3,TRBD1
CASSGQGVGTEAFF,TGTGCCAGCAGCGGACAGGGGGTCGGCACTGAAGCTTTCTTT,TRBJ1-1,NA,TRBV7-2,TRBD1
CAWSVATGNYGYTF,TGTGCCTGGAGTGTTGCGACAGGGAACTATGGCTACACCTTC,TRBJ1-2,NA,TRBV30,TRBD1